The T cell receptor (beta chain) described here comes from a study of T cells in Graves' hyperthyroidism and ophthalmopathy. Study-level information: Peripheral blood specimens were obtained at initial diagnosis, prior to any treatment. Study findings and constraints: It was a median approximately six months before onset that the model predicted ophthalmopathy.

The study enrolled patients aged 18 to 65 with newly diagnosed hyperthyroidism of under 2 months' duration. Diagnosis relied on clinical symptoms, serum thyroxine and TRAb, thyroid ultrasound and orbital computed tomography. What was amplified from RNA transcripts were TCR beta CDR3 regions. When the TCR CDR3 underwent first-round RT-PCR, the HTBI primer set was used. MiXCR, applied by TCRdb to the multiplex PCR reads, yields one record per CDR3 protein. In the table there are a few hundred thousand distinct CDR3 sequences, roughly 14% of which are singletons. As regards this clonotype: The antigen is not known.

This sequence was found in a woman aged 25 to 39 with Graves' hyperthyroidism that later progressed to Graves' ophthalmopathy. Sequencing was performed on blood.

CDR3 in DNA: TGTGCCTGGAGTGCCGGGACAGTTCGGCAAAGCTCCTATAATTCACCCCTCCACTTT. Translated: CAWSAGTVRQSSYNSPLHF. The chain uses TRBV30 and TRBJ1-6; 7 nucleotides agree with TRBD1. The V and J ends lost 1 base and 0 bases, in that order; junction bases with no gene match: 12. The CDR3 is 19 amino acids. Germline CDR1 and CDR2: GTSNPN and SVGIG (reference sequence). Combining the CDR3 with reference TRBV30 and TRBJ1-6 gives the whole variable domain SQTIHQWPATLVQPVGSPLSLECTVEGTSNPNLYWYRQAAGRGLQLLFYSVGIGQISSEVPQNLSASRPQDRQFILSSKKLLLSDSGFYLCAWSAGTVRQSSYNSPLHFGNGTRLTVT.